This paragraph covers one T cell receptor beta chain sequence. The target antigen is unknown. V shed 4 bases, J shed 2 bases, and the junction held 10 bases outside the gene matches. Germline V gene sequence: CDR1 SGHRS, CDR2 YFSETQ. The CDR3 runs 18 residues. This entry comes from a study of identical twins. Study findings and constraints: Whereas memory repertoires showed no such difference, abundant cord blood beta clonotypes carried fewer insertions. Weaker excess twin sharing was seen among beta out-of-frame sequences.

Template switching created a universal primer site, and the cDNA included unique molecular identifiers. TCRdb processed the 5' RACE reads anew with MiXCR; each CDR3 protein has one entry. The sample has 1.5 million to 2 million distinct CDR3 sequences, less than 35% seen once. This clonotype was obtained from a newborn girl in good health. The chain links TRBV5-1 to TRBJ2-5; 14 positions agree with TRBD2. Sequencing used cord blood. The CDR3 nucleotides are TGCGCCAGCAGCCCCGGAGGACTAGCGGGAGGCCGACAAGAGACCCAGTACTTC. Its translation is CASSPGGLAGGRQETQYF. Full variable domain (remainder filled in from reference TRBV5-1 and TRBJ2-5): KAGVTQTPRYLIKTRGQQVTLSCSPISGHRSVSWYQQTPGQGLQFLFEYFSETQRNKGNFPGRFSGRQFSNSRSEMNVSTLELGDSALYLCASSPGGLAGGRQETQYFGPGTRLLVL.